This entry features one T cell receptor beta chain sequence. Its antigen remains unknown. This specimen comes from a study of T cell responses to AZD1222 COVID-19 vaccine. Produced via immunoSEQ multiplex PCR; TCRdb's table is partial and in-frame only. In the table there are 40,000 to 55,000 clones, 70% to 90% of which are singletons. Notes on the study in general: Following two doses of AZD1222, Spike-specific TCR breadth and depth rose. Mostly white British, mostly female donors; authors suggested clonal diversity may be underestimated.

Whether given at about 4 or about 12 weeks, second doses were pooled. This TCR was recovered from an adult who received the AZD1222 COVID-19 vaccine. Sequencing used peripheral blood, obtained 28 days after the second AZD1222 dose.

The CDR3 DNA sequence: TGCGCCAGCAGCTTGGCCAGCCGACCGCCTAGCTCCTACGAGCAGTACTTC. As protein: CASSLASRPPSSYEQYF. The rearrangement joins TRBV5-1 to TRBJ2-7; D not resolved. CDR1 is SGHRS, CDR2 YFSETQ, per germline. Trimming took off 0 bases at V and 0 bases at J, with 16 bases between the two ends. CDR3 length: 17 amino acids. Variable domain in full (rest from reference TRBV5-1 and TRBJ2-7): KAGVTQTPRYLIKTRGQQVTLSCSPISGHRSVSWYQQTPGQGLQFLFEYFSETQRNKGNFPGRFSGRQFSNSRSEMNVSTLELGDSALYLCASSLASRPPSSYEQYFGPGTRLTVT.